The TCR beta chain described here comes from a study of cytomegalovirus exposure and HLA in healthy donors. At the level of the study: Unique TCRs numbering some 80 million, obtained from HLA-typed donors, made up an early data release.

CDR3 length: 13 amino acids. From germline, CDR1 is GTSNPN and CDR2 SVGIG (reference sequence). Germline trimming cut 0 bases from V and 4 bases from J; bases unmatched to any gene: 0. General study findings and limits: According to the study, approximately 150 TCR beta chains were cytomegalovirus-associated. It was reportedly the case that the classifier diagnosed cytomegalovirus status with high specificity and sensitivity.

To note about this clone: Its antigen is currently unknown.

It was with 60 Vbeta and 13 Jbeta primers that the PCR ran. In the study's own analysis: As a later analysis found, there were about 80 million unique TCR beta chains, of which some 9.9 million were shared. TCRdb's copy holds only in-frame clones and misses some; the assay was immunoSEQ multiplex PCR. Clone size and the V and J calls come from that table; the DNA yielded D and trimming. The sample carries under 150,000 clones, 70% to 85% recorded once. The receptor comes from a boy under 18 in good health and CMV-seronegative. This chain connects TRBV30 to TRBJ1-2; 9 bases match TRBD1. The sequencing input was PBMCs. The CDR3: CAWSVQGAYGYTF. The DNA for the CDR3 is TGTGCCTGGAGTGTACAGGGGGCCTATGGCTACACCTTC. Drawing the rest from reference TRBV30 and TRBJ1-2, the complete variable domain is SQTIHQWPATLVQPVGSPLSLECTVEGTSNPNLYWYRQAAGRGLQLLFYSVGIGQISSEVPQNLSASRPQDRQFILSSKKLLLSDSGFYLCAWSVQGAYGYTFGSGTRLTVV.